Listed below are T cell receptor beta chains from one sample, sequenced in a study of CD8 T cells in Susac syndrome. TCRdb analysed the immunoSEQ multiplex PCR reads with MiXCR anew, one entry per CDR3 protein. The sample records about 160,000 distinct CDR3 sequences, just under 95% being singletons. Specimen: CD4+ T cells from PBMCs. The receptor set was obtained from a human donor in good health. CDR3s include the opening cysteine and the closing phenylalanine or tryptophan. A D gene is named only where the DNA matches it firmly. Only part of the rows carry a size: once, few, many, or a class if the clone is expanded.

TGTGCCAGCAGCGCCCGACCCGCAATTGGCACTGAAGCTTTCTTT,CASSARPAIGTEAFF,TRBV9,TRBJ1-1,.,.
TGCAGTGCTAAGTGGGGGGAAGAGACCCAGTACTTC,CSAKWGEETQYF,TRBV20-1,TRBJ2-5,.,.
TGCAGTGCTAGAGTCCCTAGCGGGGGCTACGAGCAGTACTTC,CSARVPSGGYEQYF,TRBV20-1,TRBJ2-7,TRBD2,.
TGCGCCAGCAGCTTACCACGGGACAGGGTCTCTGGGGCCAACGTCCTGACTTTC,CASSLPRDRVSGANVLTF,TRBV5-1,TRBJ2-6,TRBD1,.
TGTGCCAGCAGCTTCTGGGACAGAGCAAATTCACCCCTCCACTTT,CASSFWDRANSPLHF,TRBV7-9,TRBJ1-6,TRBD1,.
TGTGCCAGCAGCCAAGACGAGGGCCAGCCCCAGCATTTT,CASSQDEGQPQHF,TRBV4-2,TRBJ1-5,.,.
TGTGCCAGTAGTATGGGACAGGGAGATTCGGCTTTCTTT,CASSMGQGDSAFF,TRBV19,TRBJ1-1,TRBD1,.
TGTGCCACCGGAGCGGACAGGGGTAACACCGGGGAGCTGTTTTTT,CATGADRGNTGELFF,TRBV24-1,TRBJ2-2,TRBD1,.
TGCGCCAGCACGACCACTAGCACAGATACGCAGTATTTT,CASTTTSTDTQYF,TRBV5-1,TRBJ2-3,.,.
TGCAGCGTTGAAGATCCCCGGGACAGGGTACGGGAAACGCAGTATTTT,CSVEDPRDRVRETQYF,TRBV29-1,TRBJ2-3,TRBD1,.
TGCGCCAGCAGCCCCATGGTGGGGAACAACTATGGCTACACCTTC,CASSPMVGNNYGYTF,TRBV4-1,TRBJ1-2,.,.
TGTGCCAGCAGACCGACAGGGGTCGAGACCCAGTACTTC,CASRPTGVETQYF,TRBV6-5,TRBJ2-5,TRBD1,.
TGTGCCAGCAGCCCCCTTCCTAGCGGGTACACAGATACGCAGTATTTT,CASSPLPSGYTDTQYF,TRBV11-1,TRBJ2-3,TRBD2,.
TGTGCCACCACGGCGGGGGGGAGCTCCTACAATGAGCAGTTCTTC,CATTAGGSSYNEQFF,TRBV15,TRBJ2-1,TRBD2,.
TGTGCCAGCAGTGAGATAAGTGGAGAGACCCAGTACTTC,CASSEISGETQYF,TRBV2,TRBJ2-5,.,.
TGCAGTGCCACTAGCGGGGGGATATACGAGCAGTACTTC,CSATSGGIYEQYF,TRBV20-1,TRBJ2-7,TRBD2,.
TGTGCCAGCAGCGTCGCTCGCGGTTCACCCCTCCACTTT,CASSVARGSPLHF,TRBV9,TRBJ1-6,.,once
TGCAGTGCTCCGAAAGCGCTAGCCGGGGAGACCCAGTACTTC,CSAPKALAGETQYF,TRBV20-1,TRBJ2-5,.,.
TGTGCCAGCAGTTCTTTAAAGGGCGAGCAGTACTTC,CASSSLKGEQYF,TRBV27,TRBJ2-7,.,.
TGCGCCAGCACCGAGGAGGGGGGAGAGACCCAGTACTTC,CASTEEGGETQYF,TRBV5-1,TRBJ2-5,.,.
TGCAGTGCTAGAAATCCTAGGGGGGGTGGTCAGCCCCAGCATTTT,CSARNPRGGGQPQHF,TRBV20-1,TRBJ1-5,.,.
TGTGCCAGCAGTGACTGGCCCCTTGGCGCCAACGTCCTGACTTTC,CASSDWPLGANVLTF,TRBV6-4,TRBJ2-6,.,.
TGTGCCACCAGCAGGGGACAGGGTCAGGCCTACGAGCAGTACTTC,CATSRGQGQAYEQYF,TRBV15,TRBJ2-7,TRBD1,.
TGTGCCAGTACCTTAACGAGGGGGCAGGGCACTGAAGCTTTCTTT,CASTLTRGQGTEAFF,TRBV19,TRBJ1-1,TRBD1,.
TGCGCCAGCGAGACTTCCTCTGGGGCCAACGTCCTGACTTTC,CASETSSGANVLTF,TRBV5-1,TRBJ2-6,.,.
TGTGCCAGCAGCTTAGTCGTTGTGACGACCAATGAGCAGTTCTTC,CASSLVVVTTNEQFF,TRBV7-2,TRBJ2-1,.,.
TGTGCCTGGAGTTACGCAGATACGCAGTATTTT,CAWSYADTQYF,TRBV30,TRBJ2-3,.,.
TGTGCCAGCAGTTACGTCGGGACAGGGGGCTCACCCCTCCACTTT,CASSYVGTGGSPLHF,TRBV6-2/TRBV6-3,TRBJ1-6,TRBD1,.
TGTGCCACCAGCAGAGGGGGACTAGCTGAGGTCGAGCAGTACTTC,CATSRGGLAEVEQYF,TRBV15,TRBJ2-7,TRBD2,.
TGCGCCAGCAGCCTGGATCAGGGGACCACTGAAGCTTTCTTT,CASSLDQGTTEAFF,TRBV5-1,TRBJ1-1,.,.
TGTGCCAGCAGCTCCCAAAGCGGGGGCCCCACAGATACGCAGTATTTT,CASSSQSGGPTDTQYF,TRBV11-2,TRBJ2-3,TRBD2,.
TGTGCCAGCACCTGGGGGGGCAACGTCCTGACTTTC,CASTWGGNVLTF,TRBV2,TRBJ2-6,TRBD2,.
TGTGCCAGTAGTATAAATCGGGTGGGCGGAGAGGATGGCTACACCTTC,CASSINRVGGEDGYTF,TRBV19,TRBJ1-2,.,once
TGCGCCAGCAGCTCTCTCGGGGGCACTGAAGCTTTCTTT,CASSSLGGTEAFF,TRBV5-1,TRBJ1-1,.,.
TGTGCCAGCTCACCAGGACAGGATCAGCCCCAGCATTTT,CASSPGQDQPQHF,TRBV18,TRBJ1-5,TRBD1,.
TGTGCCAGTAGTGTATCGGACAGGGGGACGGGCACTGAAGCTTTCTTT,CASSVSDRGTGTEAFF,TRBV19,TRBJ1-1,TRBD1,once
TGCGCCAGCAGCCCAGAGGGTAGCGGGGTTGAGACCCAGTACTTC,CASSPEGSGVETQYF,TRBV5-1,TRBJ2-5,TRBD2,.
TGCGCCAGCAGTCTCGGGACACCCACCTACGAGCAGTACTTC,CASSLGTPTYEQYF,TRBV5-1,TRBJ2-7,.,.
TGCAGTGCAAATAGCGGGGCTGGGACAGATACGCAGTATTTT,CSANSGAGTDTQYF,TRBV20-1,TRBJ2-3,TRBD2,.
TGTGCCAGCTGCAGAGGAAGGGACAGGGGTGATGAGCAGTTCTTC,CASCRGRDRGDEQFF,TRBV7-9,TRBJ2-1,TRBD1,.
TGTGCCAGCAGCGTAGGCAGGACAGGGTTCACCGGGGAGCTGTTTTTT,CASSVGRTGFTGELFF,TRBV9,TRBJ2-2,TRBD1,.
TGCGCCAGCAGTCAAGCGTTGACAGGGATGAACACTGAAGCTTTCTTT,CASSQALTGMNTEAFF,TRBV23-1,TRBJ1-1,TRBD1,.
TGCAGCGCGCACCGGGACAGGGAATTCACTGAAGCTTTCTTT,CSAHRDREFTEAFF,TRBV29-1,TRBJ1-1,TRBD1,once
TGTGCCAGCAGCCAGGCGGTGGTGGGGTTAAATCAGCCCCAGCATTTT,CASSQAVVGLNQPQHF,TRBV12-3/TRBV12-4,TRBJ1-5,.,.
TGTGCCAGCAGTTACGCGAAACTAGCGGGGGGGCACCCCGAAGAGACCCAGTACTTC,CASSYAKLAGGHPEETQYF,TRBV6-2/TRBV6-3,TRBJ2-5,TRBD2,.
TGTGCCAGCAGCCAAGCCGGAGGACTAGCGGGGAGTTTTTACAATGAGCAGTTCTTC,CASSQAGGLAGSFYNEQFF,TRBV3-1,TRBJ2-1,TRBD2,.
TGCGCCAGCAGCTTGTCCGGGGTACCAGGAAATTCACCCCTCCACTTT,CASSLSGVPGNSPLHF,TRBV5-1,TRBJ1-6,.,.
TGCGCCAGCAGCTCACAGGGGACTGGGAACACTGAAGCTTTCTTT,CASSSQGTGNTEAFF,TRBV5-1,TRBJ1-1,TRBD1,.
TGTGCCAGCAGCTTCAGAGGGCAGGGAGAAGGCTACACCTTC,CASSFRGQGEGYTF,TRBV7-9,TRBJ1-2,.,.
TGTGCCAGCAGTGGCGCAGCAGGGGGAGCAGATCAGCCCCAGCATTTT,CASSGAAGGADQPQHF,TRBV6-1,TRBJ1-5,TRBD1,.
TGTGCCAGCAGTCGACGACAGCTTGGAGGGATGACTGAAGCTTTCTTT,CASSRRQLGGMTEAFF,TRBV6-1,TRBJ1-1,.,.
TGTGCCAGCAGTGCCAGGACAGGGGCGGACTATGGCTACACCTTC,CASSARTGADYGYTF,TRBV2,TRBJ1-2,TRBD1,.
TGCAGTGCAAACAGGGTGTACGAGCAGTACTTC,CSANRVYEQYF,TRBV20-1,TRBJ2-7,.,.
TGTGCCAGTTGCGCTGAGGATGGCTACACCTTC,CASCAEDGYTF,TRBV6-5,TRBJ1-2,.,.